This entry concerns a single T cell receptor beta chain. This sample stems from a study of cytomegalovirus exposure and HLA in healthy donors. After removal of 3 bases from V and 0 bases from J, the junction contained 13 bases not matched to a gene. The CDR3 is 20 residues long. Germline CDR1 reads MGHRA; CDR2 reads YSYEKL. The PCR was carried out with 60 Vbeta primers and 13 Jbeta primers. Libraries were prepared by immunoSEQ multiplex PCR; TCRdb keeps only in-frame clonotypes and omits some of them. The sample carries over 100,000 clones, 70% to 85% recorded once. Sequenced input: PBMCs. The chain combines TRBV4-1 with TRBJ2-3, with 12 bases fitting TRBD2. This clonotype was sampled from a female donor in good health and CMV-seronegative. As DNA, the CDR3 is TGCGCCAGCAGCCACCGCTCTCTAGCGGGAGGGCATTTAAGCACAGATACGCAGTATTTT. Translated, it gives CASSHRSLAGGHLSTDTQYF.